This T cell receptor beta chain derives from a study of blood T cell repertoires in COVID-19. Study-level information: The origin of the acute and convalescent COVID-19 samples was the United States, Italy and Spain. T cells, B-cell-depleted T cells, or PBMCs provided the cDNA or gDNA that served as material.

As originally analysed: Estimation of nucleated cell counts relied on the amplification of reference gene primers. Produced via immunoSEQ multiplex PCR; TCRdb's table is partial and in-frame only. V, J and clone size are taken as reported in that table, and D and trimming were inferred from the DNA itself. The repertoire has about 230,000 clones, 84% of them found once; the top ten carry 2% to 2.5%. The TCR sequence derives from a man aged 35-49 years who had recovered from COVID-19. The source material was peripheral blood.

The CDR3 sequence: CASSLSRTDSPGELFF. The CDR3 bases are TGTGCCAGCAGTTTATCAAGAACAGATAGTCCCGGGGAGCTGTTTTTT. The chain has TRBV6-2 or TRBV6-3 and TRBJ2-2; D call uncertain. This CDR3 spans 16 amino acids. Trimming shortened V by 4 bases and J by 6 bases, and 18 bases separated the two germline ends. CDR1 is MNHEY and CDR2 is SVGEGT in the germline V gene.